The clone carrying this TCR beta chain was found a few times. Its cognate antigen is unknown. The sample belongs to a study of T-cell memory formation after mild COVID-19. The study, taken as a whole, reports: Clones from the second wave (peaking day 37) had unconfirmed SARS-CoV-2 specificity. A balance of CD4 and CD8 characterized clones contracting day 15 to 85, whereas later expanders leaned CD4+.

TCRdb redid the calling of the 5' RACE reads with MiXCR, one entry per CDR3 protein. The repertoire has hundreds of thousands of distinct CDR3 sequences, under 8.5% of them found once; the top ten carry roughly 22%. The receptor was isolated from a man younger than 35 who had mild COVID-19 (a few samples of this study predate the infection). Cell type and time point are not known. Sequenced sample: PBMCs or a T cell subset sorted from them (not recorded which).

The CDR3 DNA reads as TGTGCCAGCAGTCTCCCGGGCCAGACAGGAGATACGCAGTATTTT. It specifies CASSLPGQTGDTQYF. This chain connects TRBV12-3 or TRBV12-4 to TRBJ2-3; the D gene is possibly TRBD1 (6 bases). This CDR3 has 15 residues. V was cut by 5 bases and J by 5 bases, with 17 bases left in between.